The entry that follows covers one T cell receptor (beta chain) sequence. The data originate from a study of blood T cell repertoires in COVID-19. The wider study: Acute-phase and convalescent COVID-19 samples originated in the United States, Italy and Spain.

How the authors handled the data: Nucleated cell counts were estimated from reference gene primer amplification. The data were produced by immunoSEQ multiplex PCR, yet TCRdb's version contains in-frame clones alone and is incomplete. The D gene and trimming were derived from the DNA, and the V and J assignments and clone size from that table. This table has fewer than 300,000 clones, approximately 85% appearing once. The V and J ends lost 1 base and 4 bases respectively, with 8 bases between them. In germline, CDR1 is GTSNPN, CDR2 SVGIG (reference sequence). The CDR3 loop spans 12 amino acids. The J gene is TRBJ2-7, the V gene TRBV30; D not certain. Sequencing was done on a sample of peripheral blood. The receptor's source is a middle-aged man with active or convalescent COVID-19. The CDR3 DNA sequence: TGTGCCTGGAGTGCACCCCAGTACGAGCAGTACTTC. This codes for CAWSAPQYEQYF.